These 23 T cell receptor beta chains were all obtained from the same sample, sequenced in a study of cytomegalovirus exposure and HLA in healthy donors (dated 2017 in TCRdb). Receptors were amplified or captured by the immunoSEQ multiplex PCR assay. A mixture of 60 forward primers for TCR Vbeta segments and 13 reverse primers for TCR Jbeta segments was used in the multiplex PCR. In its TCRdb copy, this immuneACCESS table keeps in-frame sequences only and misses some clones. Where compared with another copy, unresolved V genes explain less than half of these, and the others have no known cause. This sample lists around 140,000 clones; about 73% were detected once. The ten largest clones take up 2% to 2.5% of the sample. The sequencing sample was made of PBMCs. Receptors originate from a woman in her sixties or seventies in good health and CMV-seropositive.

This chain joins TRBV10-3 and TRBJ2-3; 7 positions match TRBD2. With V trimmed by 5 bases and J by 6 bases, 8 bases remained unmatched. Germline loops: CDR1 ENHRY, CDR2 SYGVKD. The CDR3 length is 14 residues. The CDR3 region has the DNA TGTGCCATCAGTCCCAGCCGGGAGGCGGATACGCAGTATTTT. As protein: CAISPSREADTQYF.

This clone has a single count. The V call is TRBV29-1, the J call TRBJ2-3; D is uncertain. Germline-derived CDR1 and CDR2 are SQVTM and ANQGSEA. The CDR3 covers 15 residues. The V and J ends lost 1 base and 3 bases respectively, with 14 bases between them. CDR3 DNA: TGCAGCGTTGAAGGTACGCCAGGTGGGACAGATACGCAGTATTTT. This encodes CSVEGTPGGTDTQYF.

This chain's CDR3 is CASSVLDRGRRNTEAFF. CDR3 DNA sequence: TGTGCCAGCAGCGTATTGGACAGGGGGCGACGGAACACTGAAGCTTTCTTT. V gene TRBV9 combines with J gene TRBJ1-1; 11 bases are shared with TRBD1. The V gene end was trimmed by 1 base and the J gene end by 1 base; junction bases not matched to a gene: 6. This CDR3 is built from 17 residues. Germline assignment: CDR1 SGDLS and CDR2 YYNGEE.

This rearrangement joins TRBV2 to TRBJ1-1; no reliable D call. Germline CDR1 SNHLY, CDR2 FYNNEI. Trimming stripped 8 bases from V and 11 bases from J, with 12 bases between. This CDR3 contains 10 residues. This CDR3 is CASGFPEAFF. DNA of the CDR3: TGTGCCAGCGGATTCCCGGAGGCTTTCTTT.

The rearrangement uses TRBV9 and TRBJ2-1; perhaps TRBD1 as D (6 bases). Germline loops: CDR1 SGDLS, CDR2 YYNGEE. Deletions cut 1 base from V and 2 bases from J, with 10 bases between. CDR3 size: 15 residues. For the CDR3, the DNA is TGTGCCAGCAGCGTATACAGGGACCCCTACAATGAGCAGTTCTTC. Amino acids: CASSVYRDPYNEQFF.

The rearrangement joins TRBV19 to TRBJ1-5; D perhaps matches TRBD1 (6 bases). The CDR3 extends over 14 amino acids. The germline V gene encodes CDR1 LNHDA and CDR2 SQIVND (reference sequence). V was trimmed by 4 bases and J by 5 bases, leaving 12 bases between them. The CDR3 DNA follows: TGTGCCAGTAGTAGAGACAGGCAATATCAGCCCCAGCATTTT. Its translation: CASSRDRQYQPQHF.

The rearrangement joins TRBV5-1 to TRBJ1-1; D remains unclear. Trimming cost V 0 bases and J 2 bases, with 8 bases left between them. Germline CDR1 and CDR2: SGHRS and YFSETQ. This CDR3 comprises 14 residues. The CDR3 nucleotides are TGCGCCAGCAGCTTGGCGTCGGTTAACACTGAAGCTTTCTTT. This gives the protein CASSLASVNTEAFF.

The sample holds one count of this clone. The chain combines TRBV29-1 with TRBJ2-1, with 7 bases lining up with TRBD2. The V and J ends lost 1 base and 10 bases, in that order; junction bases with no gene match: 13. The CDR3 contains 15 residues. Germline CDR1 reads SQVTM; CDR2 reads ANQGSEA. For the CDR3, the DNA is TGCAGCGTTGAAGGCCGGTTGCGGGAGTCCAGGGAGCAGTTCTTC. Translated, it gives CSVEGRLRESREQFF.

The CDR3 reads CASRLTGGENYGYTF. Here the CDR3 DNA reads TGTGCCAGCAGGTTGACAGGGGGAGAGAACTATGGCTACACCTTC. The chain links TRBV6-5 to TRBJ1-2; 9 bases align to TRBD1. Germline values: CDR1 MNHEY, CDR2 SVGAGI. The CDR3 is 15 amino acids. The V and J ends lost 6 bases and 2 bases, in that order; junction bases with no gene match: 7.

V is TRBV28 and J is TRBJ2-1, with TRBD2 matching over 9 bases. J gave up 10 bases and V 6 bases, and 13 bases lay outside the gene matches. Germline V gene sequence: CDR1 MDHEN, CDR2 SYDVKM. CDR3 length: 15 residues. CDR3 amino acids: CASSHGTSRRVEQFF. The CDR3 bases are TGTGCCAGCAGCCACGGGACTAGCAGGAGGGTGGAGCAGTTCTTC.

V usage is TRBV27 and J usage is TRBJ1-3; 7 nucleotides align to TRBD1. CDR3 length: 15 residues. Germline lookup yields CDR1 MNHEY and CDR2 SMNVEV (reference sequence). Trimming cost V 6 bases and J 0 bases; bases outside gene matches: 5. This CDR3 is CASSLQGISGNTIYF. The CDR3 DNA is TGTGCCAGCAGCCTACAGGGGATCTCTGGAAACACCATATATTTT.

V and J are TRBV21-1 and TRBJ2-2; the listed D gene, TRBD2, was not tested against the DNA. TRBV21-1 is an annotated pseudogene. This CDR3 is built from 14 residues. DNA for the CDR3: TGTGCCAGCAATTTTTACGGGAACACCGGGGAGCTGTTTTTT. Translated, it gives CASNFYGNTGELFF.

This CDR3 reads CASSLAYGYTF. The DNA of the CDR3 is TGTGCCAGCAGTCTCGCGTATGGCTACACCTTC. V gene TRBV6-6 combines with J gene TRBJ1-2; D is uncertain. V was shortened by 5 bases and J by 5 bases, with 6 bases between the two germline ends. Germline CDR1 is MNHNY and CDR2 is SVGAGI (reference sequence). The CDR3 runs 11 residues.

This chain joins TRBV6-1 and TRBJ1-1, with D tentatively TRBD1 (6 bases). There are 16 residues in the CDR3. V dropped 4 bases and J dropped 1 base, with 16 bases sitting between them. Germline V CDR1 and CDR2: MNHNS, SASEGT. The CDR3 DNA sequence: TGTGCCAGCAGTGCCTGGCCCGGACAGCCGAACACTGAAGCTTTCTTT. This gives the protein CASSAWPGQPNTEAFF.

The J gene is TRBJ1-1, the V gene TRBV27, with 9 bases identical to TRBD1. Per the germline V gene, CDR1 is MNHEY and CDR2 is SMNVEV (reference sequence). V lost 6 bases, J lost 5 bases, and 10 bases stayed unmatched. This CDR3 has 15 amino acids. CDR3 sequence reads: CASSLDRGRRTEAFF. The CDR3 bases are TGTGCCAGCAGCCTTGACAGGGGGAGGAGGACTGAAGCTTTCTTT.

The chain combines TRBV28 with TRBJ2-2; 8 positions agree with TRBD2. The CDR3 has 16 residues. V gave up 2 bases and J gave up 2 bases; unmatched junction bases: 4. In germline, CDR1 is MDHEN, CDR2 SYDVKM. The CDR3 DNA is TGTGCCAGCAGTTTACCGGGAGGGAGAAACACCGGGGAGCTGTTTTTT. Translating it yields CASSLPGGRNTGELFF.

V is TRBV7-9 and J is TRBJ1-5; 9 positions match TRBD1. The junction had 14 bases not matched to a gene; V was cut back by 1 base and J by 4 bases. Germline CDR1 reads SEHNR; CDR2 reads FQNEAQ (reference sequence). CDR3 length: 19 amino acids. Here the CDR3 DNA reads TGTGCCAGCAGCTTAGGGTATACCGGGACAGGGCCCTCTAATCAGCCCCAGCATTTT. This gives the protein CASSLGYTGTGPSNQPQHF.

A few counts support this clone. CDR3 nucleotide sequence: TGCGCCAGCAGCCGACAGGGGGACACTGAAGCTTTCTTT. Translated: CASSRQGDTEAFF. The V call is TRBV4-1, the J call TRBJ1-1; 9 bases agree with TRBD1. CDR3 size: 13 residues. Germline trimming cut 4 bases from V and 3 bases from J; bases unmatched to any gene: 0. Looked up from germline, CDR1 is MGHRA and CDR2 is YSYEKL.

The chain combines TRBV19 with TRBJ1-4; D is perhaps TRBD1 (5 bases). Trimming stripped 2 bases from V and 0 bases from J, with 10 bases between. The CDR3 contains 16 residues. Germline CDR1 LNHDA, CDR2 SQIVND (reference sequence). The CDR3 DNA sequence: TGTGCCAGTAGTATACCCCGGGGGGCAACTAATGAAAAACTGTTTTTT. Its translation is CASSIPRGATNEKLFF.

V is TRBV19 and J is TRBJ1-1; D is undetermined. The CDR3 runs 14 residues. Trimming took off 3 bases at V and 6 bases at J, with 14 bases between the two ends. Germline loops: CDR1 LNHDA, CDR2 SQIVND (reference sequence). The CDR3 loop reads CASSIPGVLAEAFF. The CDR3 DNA is TGTGCCAGTAGTATCCCCGGGGTTCTCGCTGAAGCTTTCTTT.

The chain links TRBV28 to TRBJ1-2, with TRBD1 matching over 10 bases. CDR1 is MDHEN and CDR2 is SYDVKM in the germline V gene. The J segment lost 11 bases and the V segment lost 7 bases, leaving 10 bases of the junction unmatched. CDR3 length: 13 amino acids. CDR3 bases: TGTGCCAGCACCCCAGGACAGGGGGTAAGGTACACCTTC. Protein product: CASTPGQGVRYTF.

The chain joins TRBV28 to TRBJ1-3, with a tentative D call TRBD1 (6 bases). Germline V gene data show CDR1 as MDHEN and CDR2 as SYDVKM. The V gene lost 8 bases and the J gene lost 4 bases, with 9 bases spanning the gap. CDR3 length equals 12 residues. The CDR3 is CASVDRGNTIYF. The CDR3, as DNA: TGTGCCAGCGTTGACAGGGGAAACACCATATATTTT.

The rearrangement uses TRBV10-2 and TRBJ1-2; 8 bases line up with TRBD1. J was trimmed by 6 bases and V by 7 bases; bases with no gene match: 7. CDR3 size: 13 residues. The germline gives CDR1 WSHSY, CDR2 SAAADI. The CDR3 DNA follows: TGCGCCAGCACCTGGACAGGGACTGATGGCTACACCTTC. Protein product: CASTWTGTDGYTF.